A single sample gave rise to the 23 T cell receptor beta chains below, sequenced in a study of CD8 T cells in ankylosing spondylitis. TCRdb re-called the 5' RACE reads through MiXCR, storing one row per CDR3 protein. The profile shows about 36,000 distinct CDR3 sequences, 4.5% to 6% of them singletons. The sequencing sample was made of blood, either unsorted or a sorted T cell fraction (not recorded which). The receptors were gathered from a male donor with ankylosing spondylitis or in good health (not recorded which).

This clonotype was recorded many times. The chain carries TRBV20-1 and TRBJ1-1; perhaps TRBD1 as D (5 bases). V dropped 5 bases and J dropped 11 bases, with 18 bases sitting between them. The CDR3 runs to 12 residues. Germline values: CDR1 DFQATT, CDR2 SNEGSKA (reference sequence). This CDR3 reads CSASDDRGGAFF. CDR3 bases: TGCAGTGCTTCAGATGACAGAGGTGGCGCTTTCTTT.

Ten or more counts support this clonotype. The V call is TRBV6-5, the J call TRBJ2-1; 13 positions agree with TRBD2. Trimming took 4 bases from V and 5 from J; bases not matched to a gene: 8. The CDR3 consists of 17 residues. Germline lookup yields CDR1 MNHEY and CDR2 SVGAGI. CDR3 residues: CASSSPGLAGFHNEQFF. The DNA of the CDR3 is TGTGCCAGCAGTTCTCCGGGACTAGCGGGATTCCACAATGAGCAGTTCTTC.

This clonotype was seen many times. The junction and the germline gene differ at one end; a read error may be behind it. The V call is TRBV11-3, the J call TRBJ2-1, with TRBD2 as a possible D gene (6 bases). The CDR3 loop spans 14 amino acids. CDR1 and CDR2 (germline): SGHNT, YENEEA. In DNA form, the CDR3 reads TGTGCCAGCAGCCCCCGAAGCGGGCCCAATGAGCAGTTTTTC. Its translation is CASSPRSGPNEQFF.

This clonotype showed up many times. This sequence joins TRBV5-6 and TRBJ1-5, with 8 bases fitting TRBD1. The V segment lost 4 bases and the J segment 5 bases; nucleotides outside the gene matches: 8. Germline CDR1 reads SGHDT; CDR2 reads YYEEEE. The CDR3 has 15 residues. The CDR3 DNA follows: TGTGCCAGCAGCAAGACAGGGGAGACGTATCAGCCCCAGCATTTT. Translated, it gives CASSKTGETYQPQHF.

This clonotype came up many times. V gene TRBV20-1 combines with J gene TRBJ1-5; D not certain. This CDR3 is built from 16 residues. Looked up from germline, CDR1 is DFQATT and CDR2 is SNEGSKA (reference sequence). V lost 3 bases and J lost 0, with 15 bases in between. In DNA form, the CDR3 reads TGCAGTGCTAGCTCGGCCTCGCGCTTTAGCAATCAGCCCCAGCATTTT. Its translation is CSASSASRFSNQPQHF.

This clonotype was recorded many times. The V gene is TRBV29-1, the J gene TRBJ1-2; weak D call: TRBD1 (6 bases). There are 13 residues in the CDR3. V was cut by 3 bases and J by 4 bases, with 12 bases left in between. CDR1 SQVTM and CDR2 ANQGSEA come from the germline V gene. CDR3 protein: CSVDAGELYGYTF. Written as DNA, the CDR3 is TGCAGCGTTGACGCAGGGGAGCTCTATGGCTACACCTTC.

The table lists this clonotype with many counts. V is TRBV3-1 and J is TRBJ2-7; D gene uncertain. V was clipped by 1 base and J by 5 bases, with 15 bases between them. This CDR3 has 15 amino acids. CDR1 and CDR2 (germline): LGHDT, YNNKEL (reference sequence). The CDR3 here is CASSQGRSTPNEQYF. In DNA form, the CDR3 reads TGTGCCAGCAGCCAAGGGCGGTCCACTCCTAACGAGCAGTACTTC.

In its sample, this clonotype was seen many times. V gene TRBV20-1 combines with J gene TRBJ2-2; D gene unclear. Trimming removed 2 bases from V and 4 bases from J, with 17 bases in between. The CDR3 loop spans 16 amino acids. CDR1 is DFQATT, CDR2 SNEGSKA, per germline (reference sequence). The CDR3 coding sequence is TGCAGTGCTAGACCAACTTATGCGGTGGGCACCGGGGAGCTGTTTTTT. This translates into CSARPTYAVGTGELFF.

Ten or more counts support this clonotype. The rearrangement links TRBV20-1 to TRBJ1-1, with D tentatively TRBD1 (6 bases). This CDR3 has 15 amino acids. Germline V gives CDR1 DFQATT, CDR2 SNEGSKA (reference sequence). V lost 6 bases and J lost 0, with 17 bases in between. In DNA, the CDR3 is TGCAGTGCCAACCGGGACACCCGGGTGAACACTGAAGCTTTCTTT. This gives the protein CSANRDTRVNTEAFF.

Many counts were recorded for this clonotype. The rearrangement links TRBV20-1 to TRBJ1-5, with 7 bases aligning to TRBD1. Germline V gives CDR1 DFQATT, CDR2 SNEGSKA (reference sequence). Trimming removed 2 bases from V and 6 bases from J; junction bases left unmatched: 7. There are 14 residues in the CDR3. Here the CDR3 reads CSARSGGTIQPQHF. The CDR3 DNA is TGCAGTGCTAGATCAGGGGGAACCATTCAGCCCCAGCATTTT.

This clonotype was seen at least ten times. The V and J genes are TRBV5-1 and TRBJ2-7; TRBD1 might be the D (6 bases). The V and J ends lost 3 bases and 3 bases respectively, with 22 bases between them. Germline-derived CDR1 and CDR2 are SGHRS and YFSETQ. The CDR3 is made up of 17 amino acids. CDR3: CASSWNPQGTQFYEQYF. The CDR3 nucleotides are TGCGCCAGCAGCTGGAACCCGCAGGGGACCCAATTCTACGAGCAGTACTTC. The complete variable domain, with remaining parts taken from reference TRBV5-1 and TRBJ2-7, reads KAGVTQTPRYLIKTRGQQVTLSCSPISGHRSVSWYQQTPGQGLQFLFEYFSETQRNKGNFPGRFSGRQFSNSRSEMNVSTLELGDSALYLCASSWNPQGTQFYEQYFGPGTRLTVT.

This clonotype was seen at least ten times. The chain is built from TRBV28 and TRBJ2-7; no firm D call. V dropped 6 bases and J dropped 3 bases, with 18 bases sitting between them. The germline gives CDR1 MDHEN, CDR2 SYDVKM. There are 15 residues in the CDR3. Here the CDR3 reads CASSYGPTRYYEQYF. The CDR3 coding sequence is TGTGCCAGCAGCTATGGCCCCACCCGCTACTACGAGCAGTACTTC.

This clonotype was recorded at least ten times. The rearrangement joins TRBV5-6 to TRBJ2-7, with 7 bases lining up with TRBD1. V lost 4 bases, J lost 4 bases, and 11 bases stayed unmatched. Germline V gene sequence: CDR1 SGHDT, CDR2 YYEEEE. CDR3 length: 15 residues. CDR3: CASSPQTGVSYEQYF. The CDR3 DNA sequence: TGTGCCAGCAGCCCCCAAACAGGGGTTAGTTACGAGCAGTACTTC. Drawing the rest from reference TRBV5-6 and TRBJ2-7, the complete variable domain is DAGVTQSPTHLIKTRGQQVTLRCSPKSGHDTVSWYQQALGQGPQFIFQYYEEEERQRGNFPDRFSGHQFPNYSSELNVNALLLGDSALYLCASSPQTGVSYEQYFGPGTRLTVT.

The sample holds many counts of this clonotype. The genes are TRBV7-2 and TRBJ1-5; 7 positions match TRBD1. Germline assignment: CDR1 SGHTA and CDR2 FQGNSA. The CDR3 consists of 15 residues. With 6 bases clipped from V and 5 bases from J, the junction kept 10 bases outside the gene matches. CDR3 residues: CASRLDGTADQPQHF. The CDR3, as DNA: TGTGCCAGCAGGCTCGACGGGACAGCCGATCAGCCCCAGCATTTT.

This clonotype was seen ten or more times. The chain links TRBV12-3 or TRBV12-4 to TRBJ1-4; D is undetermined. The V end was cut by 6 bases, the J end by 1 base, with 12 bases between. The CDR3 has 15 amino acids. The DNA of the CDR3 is TGTGCCAGCAGCCGAGTTTCAGGAACTAATGAAAAACTGTTTTTT. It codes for CASSRVSGTNEKLFF.

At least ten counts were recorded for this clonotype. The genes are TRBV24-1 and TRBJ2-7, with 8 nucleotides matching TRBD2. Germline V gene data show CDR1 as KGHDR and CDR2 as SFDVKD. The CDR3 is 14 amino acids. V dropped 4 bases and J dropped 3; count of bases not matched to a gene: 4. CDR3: CATSEASGSYEQYF. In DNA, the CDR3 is TGTGCCACCAGTGAGGCGAGCGGGAGCTACGAGCAGTACTTC.

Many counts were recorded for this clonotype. CDR3 amino acids: CASSQRTGAITEAFF. The CDR3 DNA is TGCGCCAGCAGCCAAAGGACAGGGGCGATCACTGAAGCTTTCTTT. The chain joins TRBV4-1 to TRBJ1-1; TRBD1 matches 9 bases. CDR1 and CDR2 from the germline V gene are MGHRA and YSYEKL. This CDR3 comprises 15 residues. V was clipped by 2 bases and J by 4 bases; unmatched bases: 5.

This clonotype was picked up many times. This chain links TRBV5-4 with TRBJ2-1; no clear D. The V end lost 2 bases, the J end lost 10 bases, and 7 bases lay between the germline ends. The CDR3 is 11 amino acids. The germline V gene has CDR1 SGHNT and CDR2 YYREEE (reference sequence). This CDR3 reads CASSLWKEQFF. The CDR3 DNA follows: TGTGCCAGCAGCTTATGGAAAGAGCAGTTCTTC.

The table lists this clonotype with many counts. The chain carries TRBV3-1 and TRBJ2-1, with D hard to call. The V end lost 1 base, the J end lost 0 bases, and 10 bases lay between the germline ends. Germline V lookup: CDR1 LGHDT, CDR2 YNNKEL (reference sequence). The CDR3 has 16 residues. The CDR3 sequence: CASSQGAPSSYNEQFF. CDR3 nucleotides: TGTGCCAGCAGCCAAGGGGCCCCGAGCTCCTACAATGAGCAGTTCTTC.

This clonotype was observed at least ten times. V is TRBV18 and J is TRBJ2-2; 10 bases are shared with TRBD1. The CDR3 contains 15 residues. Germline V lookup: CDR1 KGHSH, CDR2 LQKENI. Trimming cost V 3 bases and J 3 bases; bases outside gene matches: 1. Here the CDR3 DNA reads TGTGCCAGCTCACCTGGGACAGGGGACACCGGGGAGCTGTTTTTT. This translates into CASSPGTGDTGELFF.

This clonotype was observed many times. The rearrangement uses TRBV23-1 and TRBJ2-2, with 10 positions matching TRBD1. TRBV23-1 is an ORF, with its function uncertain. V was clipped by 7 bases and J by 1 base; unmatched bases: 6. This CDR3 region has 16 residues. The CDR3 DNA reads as TGCGCCAGCATCACAGGGACAGGGGTGAACACCGGGGAGCTGTTTTTT. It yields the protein CASITGTGVNTGELFF.

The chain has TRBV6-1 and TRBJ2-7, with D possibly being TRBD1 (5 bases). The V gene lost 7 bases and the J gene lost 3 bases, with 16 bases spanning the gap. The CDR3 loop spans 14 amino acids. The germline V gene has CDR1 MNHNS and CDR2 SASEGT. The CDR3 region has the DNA TGTGCCAGCACCACAGGTTGGAGCGACTACGAGCAGTACTTC. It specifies CASTTGWSDYEQYF.

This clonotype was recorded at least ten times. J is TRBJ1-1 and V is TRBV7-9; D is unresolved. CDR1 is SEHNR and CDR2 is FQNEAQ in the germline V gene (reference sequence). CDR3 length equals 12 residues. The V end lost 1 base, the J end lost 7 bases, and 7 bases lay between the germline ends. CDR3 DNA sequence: TGTGCCAGCAGCTTAGTGGGCAGTGAAGCTTTCTTT. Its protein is CASSLVGSEAFF.